One and the same sample provided the 12 T cell receptor beta chains below, sequenced in a study of blood T cell repertoires in COVID-19. Generated by immunoSEQ multiplex PCR, the TCRdb table keeps only in-frame clones and is missing some. There are 240,000 or so clones in the sample; around 89% occur only once, and less than 0.9% lies in the top ten. Material: PBMCs or T cells enriched from blood (not recorded which). These receptors originate from a man aged 50-59 years who had been exposed to COVID-19.

This chain joins TRBV9 and TRBJ2-7; tentatively, D is TRBD1 (6 bases). The CDR3 sequence is 16 residues long. Trimming removed 0 bases from V and 3 bases from J, with 16 bases in between. CDR1 SGDLS and CDR2 YYNGEE come from the germline V gene. The CDR3 sequence is CASSVGGRGQIYEQYF. For the CDR3, the DNA is TGTGCCAGCAGCGTAGGTGGGAGAGGACAGATCTACGAGCAGTACTTC.

The chain couples TRBV18 to TRBJ2-7; 10 bases align to TRBD2. Germline CDR1 and CDR2: KGHSH and LQKENI. J gave up 6 bases and V 1 base, and 3 bases lay outside the gene matches. The CDR3 spans 14 residues. The CDR3: CASSPLAGGTEQYV. For the CDR3, the DNA is TGTGCCAGCTCACCACTAGCGGGAGGAACCGAGCAGTACGTC.

The chain joins TRBV7-2 to TRBJ2-2; 12 nucleotides agree with TRBD2. CDR3 size: 15 residues. Germline CDR1 is SGHTA and CDR2 is FQGNSA. With V trimmed by 5 bases and J by 4 bases, 2 bases remained unmatched. Written as DNA, the CDR3 is TGTGCCAGCAGCCCACTAGCGGGGGGCACCGGGGAGCTGTTTTTT. This gives the protein CASSPLAGGTGELFF.

The chain has TRBV3-1 (or the pseudogene TRBV3-2) and TRBJ2-3; 7 bases match TRBD2. The CDR3 extends over 16 amino acids. V was pared by 1 base and J by 6 bases, with 10 bases of the junction left unmatched. Germline loops: CDR1 LGHDT, CDR2 YNNKEL (reference sequence). The CDR3 nucleotides are TGTGCCAGCAGCCAAGCGGGAGCTAGCGGTCTGGATACGCAGTATTTT. Translation gives CASSQAGASGLDTQYF.

This clone was picked up a small number of times. The chain is built from TRBV2 and TRBJ1-6; D is perhaps TRBD1 (5 bases). Trimming removed 5 bases from V and 6 bases from J, with 17 bases in between. Germline V gene sequence: CDR1 SNHLY, CDR2 FYNNEI. The CDR3 has 16 residues. CDR3 sequence (DNA): TGTGCCAGCAGTAAATACCGGGACTTGGGTAATTCACCCCTCCACTTT. Residues: CASSKYRDLGNSPLHF.

The chain combines TRBV19 with TRBJ2-2; 7 bases align to TRBD1. Germline CDR1 and CDR2: LNHDA and SQIVND (reference sequence). This CDR3 has 16 residues. J was trimmed by 8 bases and V by 11 bases; bases with no gene match: 20. This chain's CDR3 is CAVRTLRTGYSGELFF. As DNA, the CDR3 is TGTGCCGTCAGAACCCTTAGGACAGGTTATTCTGGGGAGCTGTTTTTT.

CDR3 residues: CASSLRLAGYNEQFF. In DNA form, the CDR3 reads TGTGCCAGCAGCTTACGACTAGCGGGGTACAATGAGCAGTTCTTC. The V call is TRBV11-3, the J call TRBJ2-1, with 11 bases lining up with TRBD2. The CDR3 has 15 residues. V lost 2 bases and J lost 4; bases outside the gene matches: 1. Germline-derived CDR1 and CDR2 are SGHNT and YENEEA.

The J gene is TRBJ2-3, the V gene TRBV15; D possibly corresponds to TRBD2 (5 bases). CDR3 length: 18 residues. CDR1 is LNHNV, CDR2 YYDKDF, per germline (reference sequence). V lost 0 bases and J 7 bases, leaving 23 bases between the germline ends. The chain's CDR3 is CATSRDVFVGAQLYTQYF. The CDR3, as DNA: TGTGCCACCAGCAGAGATGTATTCGTGGGAGCGCAGTTGTATACGCAGTATTTT.

This CDR3 is CASSEVVYSGNTIYF. The CDR3 DNA reads as TGTGCCAGCAGTGAAGTCGTGTACTCTGGAAACACCATATATTTT. J is TRBJ1-3 and V is TRBV6-1; the D is unclear. The CDR3 spans 15 residues. Germline V lookup: CDR1 MNHNS, CDR2 SASEGT. Trimming cost V 1 base and J 0 bases, with 7 bases left between them.

The chain is built from TRBV7-8 and TRBJ2-3; 11 bases fit TRBD2. With V trimmed by 1 base and J by 4 bases, 7 bases remained unmatched. The CDR3 is 17 residues long. Germline CDR1 and CDR2: SGHVS and FQNEAQ. The CDR3 DNA reads as TGTGCCAGCAGCTTAGGACTAGCGGGGTCGGCGGCAGATACGCAGTATTTT. Its translation: CASSLGLAGSAADTQYF.

This CDR3 reads CASSTRDRGTDTQYF. The CDR3 DNA sequence: TGTGCCAGCAGCACCCGGGACAGGGGGACAGATACGCAGTATTTT. The chain uses TRBV5-6 and TRBJ2-3; 11 bases agree with TRBD1. Germline values: CDR1 SGHDT, CDR2 YYEEEE. Trimming cost V 4 bases and J 3 bases; bases outside gene matches: 4. This CDR3 has 15 amino acids.

The chain combines TRBV6-5 with TRBJ1-3, with D unresolved. There are 16 residues in the CDR3. Germline assignment: CDR1 MNHEY and CDR2 SVGAGI. V was cut by 2 bases and J by 0 bases, with 11 bases left in between. CDR3 region: CASSYDLSSSGNTIYF. The CDR3 coding sequence is TGTGCCAGCAGTTACGATCTCTCCAGCTCTGGAAACACCATATATTTT.